This T cell receptor beta chain was obtained from a study of cytomegalovirus exposure and HLA in healthy donors. The PCR ran on 60 Vbeta and 13 Jbeta primers. The assay was immunoSEQ multiplex PCR, and TCRdb's table has in-frame clones only and misses some. The sample yields around 110,000 clones, 73% seen once. Germline trimming cut 9 bases from V and 8 bases from J; bases unmatched to any gene: 11. This CDR3 region has 14 residues. The origin of this receptor is a man aged 30 to 45 in good health and CMV-seronegative. This sequence joins TRBV6-7 and TRBJ1-4; 8 bases are shared with TRBD1. TRBV6-7 is an ORF, with its function uncertain. The sample taken for sequencing was PBMCs. CDR3 DNA: TGTGCCAGTCCTGACAGGGGCGCACAGGAAAAACTGTTTTTT. Its protein is CASPDRGAQEKLFF.